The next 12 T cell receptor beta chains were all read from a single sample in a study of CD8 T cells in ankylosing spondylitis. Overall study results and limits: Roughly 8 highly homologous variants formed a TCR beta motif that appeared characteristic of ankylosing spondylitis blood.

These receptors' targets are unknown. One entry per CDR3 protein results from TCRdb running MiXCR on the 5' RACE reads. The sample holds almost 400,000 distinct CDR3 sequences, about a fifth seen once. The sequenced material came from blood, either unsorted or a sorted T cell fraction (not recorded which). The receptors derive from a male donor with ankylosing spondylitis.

This CDR3 reads CASSAGTGLNEKLFF. CDR3 coding DNA: TGCGCCAGCAGCGCGGGGACAGGGCTTAATGAAAAACTGTTTTTT. V usage is TRBV5-1 and J usage is TRBJ1-4, with TRBD1 matching 9 bases. CDR3 length equals 15 residues. Germline values: CDR1 SGHRS, CDR2 YFSETQ. V shed 4 bases, J shed 4 bases, and the junction held 5 bases outside the gene matches.

CDR3 loop: CASSFGQVNTEAFF. CDR3 sequence (DNA): TGTGCCAGCAGCTTCGGACAGGTGAACACTGAAGCTTTCTTT. The V gene is TRBV13, the J gene TRBJ1-1, with 7 bases lining up with TRBD1. V was pared by 3 bases and J by 0 bases, with 1 base of the junction left unmatched. Per germline, CDR1 PRHDT and CDR2 FYEKMQ (reference sequence). This CDR3 region has 14 residues.

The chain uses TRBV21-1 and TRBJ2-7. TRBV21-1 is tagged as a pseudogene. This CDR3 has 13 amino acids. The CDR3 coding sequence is TGTGCCAGCAGCTATTCGACTCACAACGAGCAGTACTTC. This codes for CASSYSTHNEQYF.

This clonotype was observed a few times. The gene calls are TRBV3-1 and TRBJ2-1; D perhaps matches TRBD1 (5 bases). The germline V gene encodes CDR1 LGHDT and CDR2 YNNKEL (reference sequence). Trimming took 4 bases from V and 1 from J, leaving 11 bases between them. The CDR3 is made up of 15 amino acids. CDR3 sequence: CASSPSGASYNEQFF. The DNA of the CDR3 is TGTGCCAGCAGCCCGAGTGGGGCATCCTACAATGAGCAGTTCTTC.

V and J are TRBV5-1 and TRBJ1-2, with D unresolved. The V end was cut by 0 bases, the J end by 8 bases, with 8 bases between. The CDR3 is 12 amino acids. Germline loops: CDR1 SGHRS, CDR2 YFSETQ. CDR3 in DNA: TGCGCCAGCAGCTTGGATCCGGGCGGCTACACCTTC. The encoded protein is CASSLDPGGYTF. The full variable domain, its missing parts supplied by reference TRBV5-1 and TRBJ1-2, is KAGVTQTPRYLIKTRGQQVTLSCSPISGHRSVSWYQQTPGQGLQFLFEYFSETQRNKGNFPGRFSGRQFSNSRSEMNVSTLELGDSALYLCASSLDPGGYTFGSGTRLTVV.

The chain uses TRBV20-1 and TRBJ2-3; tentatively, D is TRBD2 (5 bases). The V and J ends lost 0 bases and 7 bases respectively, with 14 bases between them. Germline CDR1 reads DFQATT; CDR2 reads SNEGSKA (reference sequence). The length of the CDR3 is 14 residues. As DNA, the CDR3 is TGCAGTGCTAGAGATGGAGGACGGTCGAATACGCAGTATTTT. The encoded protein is CSARDGGRSNTQYF.

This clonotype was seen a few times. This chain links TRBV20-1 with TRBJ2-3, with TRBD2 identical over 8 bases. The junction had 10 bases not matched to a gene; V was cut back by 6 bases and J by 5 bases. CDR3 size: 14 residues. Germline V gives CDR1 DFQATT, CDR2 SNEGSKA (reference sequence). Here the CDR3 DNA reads TGCAGTGCCTCCCGCGGGACTAGGGTAGATACGCAGTATTTT. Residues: CSASRGTRVDTQYF.

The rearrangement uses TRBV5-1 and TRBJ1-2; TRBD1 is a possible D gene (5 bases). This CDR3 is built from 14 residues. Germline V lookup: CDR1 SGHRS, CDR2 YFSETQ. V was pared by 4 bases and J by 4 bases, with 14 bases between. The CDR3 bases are TGCGCCAGCAGCCGCCAGGGAGACATCTATGGCTACACCTTC. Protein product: CASSRQGDIYGYTF.

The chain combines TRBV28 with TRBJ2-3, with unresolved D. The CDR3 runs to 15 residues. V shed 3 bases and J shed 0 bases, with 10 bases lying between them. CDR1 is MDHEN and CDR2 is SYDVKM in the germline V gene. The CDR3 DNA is TGTGCCAGCAGTTTGTATACACTTAGCACAGATACGCAGTATTTT. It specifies CASSLYTLSTDTQYF.

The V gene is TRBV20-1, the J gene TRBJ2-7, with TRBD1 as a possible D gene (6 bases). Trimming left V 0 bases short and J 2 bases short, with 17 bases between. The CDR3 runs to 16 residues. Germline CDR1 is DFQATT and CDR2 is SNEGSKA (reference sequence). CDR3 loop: CSARDRRGTLTYEQYF. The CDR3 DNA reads TGCAGTGCTAGAGATCGAAGGGGGACATTGACCTACGAGCAGTACTTC.

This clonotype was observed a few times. CDR3 nucleotides: TGCGCCAGCAGCCAAGACCCCCCTCGACAGGGACTATTGGGTACGCAGTATTTT. Translated, it gives CASSQDPPRQGLLGTQYF. The chain combines TRBV4-1 with TRBJ2-3; tentatively, D is TRBD1 or TRBD2 (7 bases each). Germline V gene sequence: CDR1 MGHRA, CDR2 YSYEKL. V lost 0 bases and J 8 bases, leaving 24 bases between the germline ends. The CDR3 loop spans 18 amino acids.

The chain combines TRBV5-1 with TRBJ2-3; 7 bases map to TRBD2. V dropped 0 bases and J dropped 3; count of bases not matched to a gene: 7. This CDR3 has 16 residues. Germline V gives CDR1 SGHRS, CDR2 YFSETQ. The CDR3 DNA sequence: TGCGCCAGCAGCTTGGAGGGGAGGGCCGAGACAGATACGCAGTATTTT. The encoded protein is CASSLEGRAETDTQYF.